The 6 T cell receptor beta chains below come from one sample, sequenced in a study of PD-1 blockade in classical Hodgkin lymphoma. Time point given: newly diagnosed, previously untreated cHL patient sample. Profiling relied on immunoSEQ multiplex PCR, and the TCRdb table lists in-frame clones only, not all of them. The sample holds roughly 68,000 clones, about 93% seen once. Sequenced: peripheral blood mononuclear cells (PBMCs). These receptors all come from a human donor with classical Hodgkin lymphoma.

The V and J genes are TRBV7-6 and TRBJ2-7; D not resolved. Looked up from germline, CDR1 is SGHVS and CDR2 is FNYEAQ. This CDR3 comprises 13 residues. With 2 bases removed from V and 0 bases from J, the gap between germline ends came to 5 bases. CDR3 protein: CASSLTSSYEQYF. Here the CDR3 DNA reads TGTGCCAGCAGCTTAACGAGCTCCTACGAGCAGTACTTC.

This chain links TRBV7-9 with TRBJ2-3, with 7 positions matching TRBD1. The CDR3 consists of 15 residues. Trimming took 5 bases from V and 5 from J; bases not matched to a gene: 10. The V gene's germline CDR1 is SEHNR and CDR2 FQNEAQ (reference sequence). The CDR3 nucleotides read TGTGCCAGCAGCGTTTTAAGGACAGGCCGAGATACGCAGTATTTT. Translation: CASSVLRTGRDTQYF.

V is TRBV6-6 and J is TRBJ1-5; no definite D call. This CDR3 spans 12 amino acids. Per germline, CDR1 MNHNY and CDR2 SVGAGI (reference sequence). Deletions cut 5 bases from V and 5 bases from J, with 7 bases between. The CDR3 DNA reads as TGTGCCAGCAGTAGATTGGATCAGCCCCAGCATTTT. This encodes CASSRLDQPQHF.

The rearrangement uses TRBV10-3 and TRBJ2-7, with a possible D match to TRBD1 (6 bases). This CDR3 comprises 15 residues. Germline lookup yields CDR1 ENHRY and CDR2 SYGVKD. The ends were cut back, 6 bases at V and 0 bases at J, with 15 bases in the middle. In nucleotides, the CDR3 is TGTGCCATCAGGGACGACAGGCAGAGCTCCTACGAGCAGTACTTC. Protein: CAIRDDRQSSYEQYF.

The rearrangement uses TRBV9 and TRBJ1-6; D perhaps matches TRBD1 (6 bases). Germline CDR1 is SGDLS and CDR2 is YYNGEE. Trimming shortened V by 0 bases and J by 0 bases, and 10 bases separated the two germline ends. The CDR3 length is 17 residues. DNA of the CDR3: TGTGCCAGCAGCGTAGGTAAAGGGGGCTCCTATAATTCACCCCTCCACTTT. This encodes CASSVGKGGSYNSPLHF.

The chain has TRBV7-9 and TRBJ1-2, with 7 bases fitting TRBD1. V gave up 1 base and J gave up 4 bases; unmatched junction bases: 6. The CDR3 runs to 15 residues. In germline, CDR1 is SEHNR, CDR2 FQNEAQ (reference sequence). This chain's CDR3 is CASSLDRGDIYGYTF. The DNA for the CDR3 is TGTGCCAGCAGCTTAGACAGGGGCGATATCTATGGCTACACCTTC.